A selection of T cell receptor beta chains follows, all from one sample in a study of blood T cells in healthy people across ages. TCRdb reprocessed the 5' RACE reads via MiXCR and lists one record per CDR3 protein. Found here are about 1 million distinct CDR3 sequences, approximately 25% of them singletons; the top ten hold about 0.69%. These data also featured in a second study, about T cells of mothers and their children.

Input material: blood. The receptor set was obtained from a girl aged 2 to 9 in good health. Each CDR3 is given with its conserved first and last residue.

v_gene: TRBV4-3; CDR3aa: CASSPGAGLGTDTQYF
v_gene: TRBV13; CDR3aa: CASSYIGTGDVGELFF
v_gene: TRBV3-1; CDR3aa: CASSFIRDTVYGYTF
v_gene: TRBV6-2/TRBV6-3; CDR3aa: CASSNPNNLRGGTDTQYF
v_gene: TRBV7-9; CDR3aa: CASSLREDTEAFF
v_gene: TRBV5-1; CDR3aa: CASSFADLFSAGELFF
v_gene: TRBV20-1; CDR3aa: CSAGSGNQPQHF
v_gene: TRBV28; CDR3aa: CASTVSINEKLFF
v_gene: TRBV9; CDR3aa: CASSQSGGASDTQYF
v_gene: TRBV20-1; CDR3aa: CSATGLSTDTQYF
v_gene: TRBV12-3/TRBV12-4; CDR3aa: CASRWDRGKNSPLHF
v_gene: TRBV20-1; CDR3aa: CSARDDGLASYNEQFF
v_gene: TRBV29-1; CDR3aa: CSTKTGNTEAFF
v_gene: TRBV28; CDR3aa: CASSHSGGEKNIQYF
v_gene: TRBV6-5; CDR3aa: CASSLLRQGDTEAFF
v_gene: TRBV5-1; CDR3aa: CASSLGEINEQFF
v_gene: TRBV5-1; CDR3aa: CASSLIEQMYQETQYF
v_gene: TRBV4-3; CDR3aa: CASSQDGIGGTDTQYF
v_gene: TRBV7-9; CDR3aa: CASSRTGFANEKLFF
v_gene: TRBV7-2; CDR3aa: CASSLVAPPGAFF
v_gene: TRBV12-3/TRBV12-4; CDR3aa: CASSLAGFSAKNIQYF
v_gene: TRBV7-9; CDR3aa: CASSPQDYLSYEQYF
v_gene: TRBV12-3/TRBV12-4; CDR3aa: CASSPGISYGYTF
v_gene: TRBV9; CDR3aa: CASSIAGGGEQYF
v_gene: TRBV29-1; CDR3aa: CSAFPRQDRGDQETQYF